This paragraph covers one T cell receptor beta chain sequence. These data belong to a study of blood T cell repertoires in COVID-19. The CDR3 totals 15 residues. The V gene end was trimmed by 1 base and the J gene end by 5 bases; junction bases not matched to a gene: 2. Germline-derived CDR1 and CDR2 are SGHTA and FQGNSA. Per the original data handling: Amplified reference gene primers provided the basis for estimating nucleated cell counts. The method was immunoSEQ multiplex PCR; TCRdb's version includes in-frame clones alone and lacks a portion of them. That table gives V, J and clone size, and the DNA gave D and trimming. The data show 150,000 to 170,000 clones, approximately 73% seen once.

This receptor was obtained from a woman of 80 years or more with acute or convalescent COVID-19. This chain uses TRBV7-2 with TRBJ2-1, with 10 bases aligning to TRBD2. The material sequenced was peripheral blood. This CDR3 is CASSLGGLADNEQFF. CDR3 DNA sequence: TGTGCCAGCAGCTTAGGAGGACTAGCGGACAATGAGCAGTTCTTC.